Sequencing of this TCR beta chain was carried out in a study of T cells after yellow fever vaccination. Study information: Fractions containing few cells were prepared with SMART-Seq v4 Ultra Low Input.

General study points: A weaker secondary response peaked on day 5, the primary on day 15.

Via MiXCR, TCRdb re-called the 5' RACE reads, giving one row per CDR3 protein. This sample carries about 350,000 distinct CDR3 sequences, about 8.3% of them seen once, and the ten largest clones take approximately 18%. The CDR3 spans 13 residues. In germline, CDR1 is SEHNR, CDR2 FQNEAQ (reference sequence). V lost 5 bases and J 6 bases, leaving 13 bases between the germline ends. This clonotype was recorded a few times. The target antigen is unknown. The V and J genes are TRBV7-9 and TRBJ1-1; no reliable D call. The sample here was PBMCs, taken about 41 days after the first yellow fever vaccination. This TCR derives from a man younger than 35 who received the YFV17D yellow fever vaccine. CDR3 nucleotides: TGTGCCAGCAGCCCCCTTGGCGTCGCTGAAGCTTTCTTT. Protein: CASSPLGVAEAFF.